The T cell receptor beta chain under discussion was sequenced for a study of control samples from healthy donors and cancer patients. The data were produced by immunoSEQ multiplex PCR, yet TCRdb's version contains in-frame clones alone and is incomplete. The table includes 90,000 or so clones, about 87% detected once. Germline lookup yields CDR1 SGHDN and CDR2 FVKESK. This CDR3 comprises 16 residues. V lost 4 bases and J lost 0, with 12 bases in between. The specimen was blood. The source is a woman in her 70s in good health. The V gene is TRBV14, the J gene TRBJ1-4, with D possibly TRBD1 on 6 matching bases. The CDR3 coding sequence is TGTGCCAGCAGCCCGGGACAAAGGGCAACTAATGAAAAACTGTTTTTT. Encoded protein: CASSPGQRATNEKLFF.